Given below is one T cell receptor beta chain in context. This entry belongs to a study of blood T cell repertoires in COVID-19. Across the whole study: Whether acute or convalescent, the COVID-19 samples came from the United States, Italy and Spain. Sample material is recorded as cDNA or gDNA derived from T cells, B-cell-depleted T cells, or PBMCs.

Authors' analysis steps: From reference gene primer amplification, estimates of nucleated cell counts were derived. TCRdb keeps only in-frame clones here, not all; method: immunoSEQ multiplex PCR. V and J calls plus clone size are reproduced from that table; the DNA served to infer D and trimming. The data show 63,000 or so clones, approximately 90% seen once. The source material was peripheral blood. This TCR was recovered from a human donor in a cohort sampled during active COVID-19.

CDR3 sequence: CASSLTRGTAGELFF. CDR3 sequence (DNA): TGTGCCAGCAGTTTAACGCGCGGGACGGCCGGGGAGCTGTTTTTT. The rearrangement links TRBV27 to TRBJ2-2, with D possibly matching TRBD2 (6 bases). Germline CDR1 reads MNHEY; CDR2 reads SMNVEV (reference sequence). This CDR3 region has 15 residues. The germline V and J ends were trimmed by 2 bases and 6 bases, with 13 bases remaining between them.